A selection of T cell receptor beta chains follows, all from one sample in a study of blood T cell repertoires in COVID-19. Here immunoSEQ multiplex PCR was the method, and the copy in TCRdb shows in-frame clones only, minus some. The profile shows about 48,000 clones, approximately 80% of them singletons. The specimen was peripheral blood. Every receptor here comes from a man aged 35-49 years with acute or convalescent COVID-19. The CDR3 runs from the conserved cysteine through the conserved F or W. The D gene is left open where the match is weak.

J gene: TRBJ2-5; D gene: TRBD1; V gene: TRBV5-1; CDR3 DNA: TGCGCCAGCAGCTTAACAGGGGCGCAGGAAGAGACCCAGTACTTC; CDR3 protein: CASSLTGAQEETQYF
J gene: TRBJ1-6; D gene: TRBD1; V gene: TRBV4-1; CDR3 DNA: TGCGCCAGCAGCCCTTACCGGGACAGGAATTCACCCCTCCACTTT; CDR3 protein: CASSPYRDRNSPLHF
J gene: TRBJ2-7; D gene: NA; V gene: TRBV2; CDR3 DNA: TGTGCCAGCAGGCGGGGACAGTACGGGGAGAGCTCCTACGAGCAGTACTTC; CDR3 protein: CASRRGQYGESSYEQYF
J gene: TRBJ1-2; D gene: NA; V gene: TRBV30; CDR3 DNA: TGTGCCTGGAGTGTTTTACTCGGTGGGGGGGCTTCTGGCTACACCTTC; CDR3 protein: CAWSVLLGGGASGYTF
J gene: TRBJ1-2; D gene: TRBD1; V gene: TRBV28; CDR3 DNA: TGTGCCAGCAGAGCTTCCGGGACAGGGTCCGGCTACACCTTC; CDR3 protein: CASRASGTGSGYTF
J gene: TRBJ2-1; D gene: NA; V gene: TRBV5-4; CDR3 DNA: TGTGCCAGCAGCTTCAGCCGACAGAACAATGAGCAGTTCTTC; CDR3 protein: CASSFSRQNNEQFF
J gene: TRBJ2-2; D gene: NA; V gene: TRBV5-1; CDR3 DNA: TGCGCCAGCAGCTTGGACAGCCCGCACACCGGGGAGCTGTTTTTT; CDR3 protein: CASSLDSPHTGELFF
J gene: TRBJ1-1; D gene: NA; V gene: TRBV5-1; CDR3 DNA: TGCGCCAGCAGCTTGGGCGCTACAGGTTTGAACACTGAAGCTTTCTTT; CDR3 protein: CASSLGATGLNTEAFF
J gene: TRBJ2-3; D gene: NA; V gene: TRBV15; CDR3 DNA: TGTGCCACCAGCATCTTCCCCACAGATACGCAGTATTTT; CDR3 protein: CATSIFPTDTQYF
J gene: TRBJ2-2; D gene: TRBD2; V gene: TRBV28; CDR3 DNA: TGTGCCAGCAGTTTGTGGAGACTAGCGGGGGGACCCGGGGAGCTGTTTTTT; CDR3 protein: CASSLWRLAGGPGELFF
J gene: TRBJ2-2; D gene: NA; V gene: TRBV4-1; CDR3 DNA: TGCGCCAGCTCCGACTTGAGGCGGGCGAACACCGGGGAGCTGTTTTTT; CDR3 protein: CASSDLRRANTGELFF
J gene: TRBJ1-3; D gene: TRBD1; V gene: TRBV7-9; CDR3 DNA: TGTGCCAGCAGCAGAACTACAGGGGCTGGAAACACCATATATTTT; CDR3 protein: CASSRTTGAGNTIYF
J gene: TRBJ2-3; D gene: NA; V gene: TRBV6-5; CDR3 DNA: TGTGCCAGCAGTTACAGCGGAGATACGCAGTATTTT; CDR3 protein: CASSYSGDTQYF
J gene: TRBJ2-1; D gene: TRBD2; V gene: TRBV24-1; CDR3 DNA: TGTGCCACCAGTGAGCCGAGCGGGGGGGCGAGTAATGAGCAGTTCTTC; CDR3 protein: CATSEPSGGASNEQFF
J gene: TRBJ1-1; D gene: NA; V gene: TRBV12-3/TRBV12-4; CDR3 DNA: TGTGCCAGCAGTTTAGGCAGGGGAGAAGCTTTCTTT; CDR3 protein: CASSLGRGEAFF
J gene: TRBJ2-5; D gene: TRBD2; V gene: TRBV6-5; CDR3 DNA: TGTGCCAGCAGTTACAACGGGGGGGAGACCCAGTACTTC; CDR3 protein: CASSYNGGETQYF
J gene: TRBJ1-6; D gene: NA; V gene: TRBV24-1; CDR3 DNA: TGTGCCACCAGGCCGAAGGACACAGGGATCACCTCCTATAATTCACCCCTCCACTTT; CDR3 protein: CATRPKDTGITSYNSPLHF
J gene: TRBJ1-6; D gene: NA; V gene: TRBV15; CDR3 DNA: TGTGCCACGAGTTCGAGGGATTCACCCCTCCACTTT; CDR3 protein: CATSSRDSPLHF
J gene: TRBJ2-5; D gene: NA; V gene: TRBV7-9; CDR3 DNA: TGTGCCAGCAGCTTAGATAGGAGTAAAGAGACCCAGTACTTC; CDR3 protein: CASSLDRSKETQYF
J gene: TRBJ2-5; D gene: NA; V gene: TRBV7-3; CDR3 DNA: TGTGCCAGCAGCTTACGATTTCAGGAGACCCAGTACTTC; CDR3 protein: CASSLRFQETQYF
J gene: TRBJ2-6; D gene: NA; V gene: TRBV5-1; CDR3 DNA: TGCGCCAGCAGCACTAGGAGCTCTGGGGCCAACGTCCTGACTTTC; CDR3 protein: CASSTRSSGANVLTF
J gene: TRBJ2-4; D gene: TRBD2; V gene: TRBV9; CDR3 DNA: TGTGCCAGCAGCAGGACTAGCGGGGGGGCCGGAGGAAACATTCAGTACTTC; CDR3 protein: CASSRTSGGAGGNIQYF
J gene: TRBJ2-3; D gene: NA; V gene: TRBV24-1; CDR3 DNA: TGTGCCACCAGTGGGAGTCTGGGAGGGGGGGCTGTCACAGATACGCAGTATTTT; CDR3 protein: CATSGSLGGGAVTDTQYF
J gene: TRBJ2-3; D gene: TRBD1; V gene: TRBV9; CDR3 DNA: TGTGCCAGCAGCGTCGGAACAGGGGCGCAAGATACGCAGTATTTT; CDR3 protein: CASSVGTGAQDTQYF
J gene: TRBJ2-1; D gene: TRBD2; V gene: TRBV3-1/TRBV3-2; CDR3 DNA: TGTGCCAGCAGCCTTTTAGCGGGGGGGAAGTACAATGAGCAGTTCTTC; CDR3 protein: CASSLLAGGKYNEQFF